This T cell receptor beta chain is from a study of vaccination effects on CD4 cells after COVID-19. ViraFEST assay sequencing came after antigen-specific CD4+ T cells were expanded with viral peptide pools. Investigators separated out CD4+ T cells once 9 to 11 days of culture had passed. Testing of the vaccine recipients showed negative nucleocapsid antibodies and no prior SARS-CoV-2 infection. For each well, 1.5 million to 2 million PBMC were cultured with about 9.4 IU/ml IL-2 and around 9 ug/ml peptides. Sample share makes this clone medium-sized. The antigen remains undetermined. Method: immunoSEQ multiplex PCR; TCRdb's copy keeps in-frame clones and lacks some. The sample records 78,000 or so clones, about 78% being singletons. The CDR3 sequence is 14 residues long. The V end lost 5 bases, the J end lost 0 bases, and 8 bases lay between the germline ends. Germline V CDR1 and CDR2: MDHEN, SYDVKM.

Study conclusions and caveats: Early post-infection timepoints were absent, and convalescent patients were few. Cross-reaction with common cold coronaviruses was seen in only 1 of 255 vaccine-induced clones from healthy vaccinees.

The receptor's source is a human donor who received a COVID-19 vaccine. The chain joins TRBV28 to TRBJ1-3; D call uncertain. The source was CD4+ T cells from PBMCs cultured with SARS-CoV-2 spike peptides, collected before COVID-19 vaccination. The CDR3 spells CASSPGSSGNTIYF. In DNA form, the CDR3 reads TGTGCCAGCAGTCCCGGGAGCTCTGGAAACACCATATATTTT.